These T cell receptor beta chains were read from a single sample in a study of blood T cells in healthy people across ages. TCRdb re-derived calls from the 5' RACE reads in MiXCR, one entry per CDR3 protein. The table shows 550,000 to 650,000 distinct CDR3 sequences, with about 30% occurring only once. Sequencing was carried out using blood. All receptors come from a woman of 80 years or more in good health. Each CDR3 is given with its conserved first and last residue. The D gene is left open where the match is weak. Not every row has a clone size; where given, it reads once, few, many or a size class.

J gene,D gene,V gene,clone size,CDR3 DNA,CDR3 protein
TRBJ1-1,.,TRBV12-3/TRBV12-4,.,TGTGCCAGCAGAGCCGGGTATACCAACACTGAAGCTTTCTTT,CASRAGYTNTEAFF
TRBJ1-5,.,TRBV20-1,.,TGCAGTGCTAACCAGGGTAGCCAGCCCCAGCATTTT,CSANQGSQPQHF
TRBJ2-7,.,TRBV20-1,many,TGCAGTGCTAGTTCGGACGGCTCCTACGAGCAGTACTTC,CSASSDGSYEQYF
TRBJ2-4,TRBD2,TRBV7-9,.,TGTGCCAGCTGTCGTGCGGGGGACGGAAACATTCAGTACTTC,CASCRAGDGNIQYF
TRBJ2-1,TRBD2,TRBV5-1,.,TGCGCCAGCAGCTTGAGGGTTGGGAGACTAGCGGGGATCAATGAGCAGTTCTTC,CASSLRVGRLAGINEQFF
TRBJ2-5,TRBD2,TRBV12-3/TRBV12-4,.,TGTGCCAGCAGCAGGACTAGCGGGAAGAATGAGCAGTACTTC,CASSRTSGKNEQYF
TRBJ1-2,.,TRBV6-6,many,TGTGCCAGCAGTTACTCGGCAGGGACCAACTATGGCTACACCTTC,CASSYSAGTNYGYTF
TRBJ1-2,.,TRBV7-2,.,TGTGCCAGCAGCTTGAACAGCGCCCCTAACTATGGCTACACCTTC,CASSLNSAPNYGYTF
TRBJ2-7,TRBD2,TRBV7-2,.,TGTGCCAGCAGCTTAAAACGGGGGGTCCACGAGCAGTACTTC,CASSLKRGVHEQYF
TRBJ1-1,TRBD1,TRBV25-1,.,TGTGCCAGCAAGAGGACAGGGGGTAATACTGAAGCTTTCTTT,CASKRTGGNTEAFF
TRBJ2-1,.,TRBV6-2/TRBV6-3,many,TGTGCCAGCAGTTATTCCTTGGGACTCCGGTCCAATGGGCAGTTCTTC,CASSYSLGLRSNGQFF
TRBJ1-1,.,TRBV5-1,many,TGCGCCAGCAGCTTGGGGACGAGAGAAGCTTTCTTT,CASSLGTREAFF
TRBJ1-1,.,TRBV2,many,TGTGCCAGCAGTGCTCAGGGGCCTAACACTGAAGCTTTCTTT,CASSAQGPNTEAFF
TRBJ2-7,.,TRBV4-3,many,TGCGCCAGCAGCCGGAGTGGGGAGAACTCCTACGAGCAGTACTTC,CASSRSGENSYEQYF
TRBJ2-3,TRBD2,TRBV29-1,medium-sized,TGCAGCGCCAGGAAACTAGCGGGGTCTAGCACAGATACGCAGTATTTT,CSARKLAGSSTDTQYF
TRBJ2-1,.,TRBV7-9,many,TGTGCCAGCAGCTTAGGACGTGGCTCCTACAATGAGCAGTTCTTC,CASSLGRGSYNEQFF
TRBJ2-7,TRBD2,TRBV7-9,many,TGTGCCAGCAGCTCCAGCGGTAGGGCGGGAGCGAGAGAGAATTACTACGAGCAGTACTTC,CASSSSGRAGARENYYEQYF
TRBJ1-2,.,TRBV4-2,many,TGTGCCAGCAGCCAAGAACGGCAGACCTATGGCTACACCTTC,CASSQERQTYGYTF
TRBJ2-1,TRBD2,TRBV7-2,many,TGTGCCAGCAGCCCACGCGCCGGGGCGGGGGGGCGTATGTATGAGCAGTTCTTC,CASSPRAGAGGRMYEQFF
TRBJ1-1,.,TRBV20-1,many,TGCAGTGCCAGACGACTGGGGAACACTGAAGCTTTCTTT,CSARRLGNTEAFF
TRBJ2-3,TRBD2,TRBV7-2,many,TGTGCCAGCAGCTTAAGGGCTAGCGGGTACACAGATACGCAGTATTTT,CASSLRASGYTDTQYF
TRBJ2-3,TRBD2,TRBV6-5,many,TGTGCCAGCAGCTATAGCGGGGGCACAGATACGCAGTATTTT,CASSYSGGTDTQYF
TRBJ2-1,.,TRBV5-1,once,TGCGCCAGCAGCATTATTGGAAATGAGCAGTTCTTC,CASSIIGNEQFF
TRBJ2-7,TRBD1,TRBV6-5,many,TGTGCCAGCAGTACCTCCAAGACAGGGGGCAAGGACGAGCAGTACTTC,CASSTSKTGGKDEQYF
TRBJ2-3,TRBD2,TRBV27,.,TGTGCCAGCAGTTTCCTGGGACTAGCGGGGGATAACAAGGGTGGCACAGATACGCAGTATTTT,CASSFLGLAGDNKGGTDTQYF
TRBJ1-2,.,TRBV12-3/TRBV12-4,.,TGTGCCAGCAGCTTAGCGGCCAGCTCAGAGGGCTACACCTTC,CASSLAASSEGYTF
TRBJ2-7,.,TRBV5-6,many,TGTGCCAGCAGCCCAGTTGTCGGCGAGCAGTACTTC,CASSPVVGEQYF
TRBJ2-5,.,TRBV12-3/TRBV12-4,many,TGTGCCAGCAGTTTTTCCGCTCTAGGGGGAGCCTCAGAGACCCAGTACTTC,CASSFSALGGASETQYF
TRBJ1-2,TRBD1,TRBV7-2,.,TGTGCCAGCAGCTTTGGGCCCGGGACAGGCTATGGCTACACCTTC,CASSFGPGTGYGYTF
TRBJ2-2,.,TRBV2,.,TGTGCCAGCAGGAGGGGTCGGAGCACCGGGGAGCTGTTTTTT,CASRRGRSTGELFF
TRBJ2-7,TRBD1,TRBV5-1,many,TGCGCCAGCAGCACAGCCCGGGACAGGGACTACGAGCAGTACTTC,CASSTARDRDYEQYF
TRBJ2-5,.,TRBV7-6,many,TGTGCCAGCAGCTTAAACCCTAGAGGGGAGACCCAGTACTTC,CASSLNPRGETQYF
TRBJ2-5,TRBD1,TRBV5-1,many,TGCGCCAGCAGCTTGGGACCCCGGGACAGCCAGGAGACCCAGTACTTC,CASSLGPRDSQETQYF
TRBJ2-5,TRBD2,TRBV4-2,few,TGTGCCAGCAGCCAGGGGGGACTAGCGGGGGACAATGAGCAGTACTTC,CASSQGGLAGDNEQYF
TRBJ1-5,.,TRBV3-1,many,TGTGCCAGCAGCCAACATTCACAGGGAAATCAGCCCCAGCATTTT,CASSQHSQGNQPQHF
TRBJ2-3,.,TRBV7-3,many,TGTGCCAGCAGCGCCTCAAGGGGGGCAACGCAGTATTTT,CASSASRGATQYF
TRBJ2-2,.,TRBV29-1,few,TGCAGCGTCTACACGGGACAGCTGTTTTTT,CSVYTGQLFF
TRBJ2-7,.,TRBV3-1,few,TGTGCCAGCAGCCAAGATCGCACAGACTCCTACGAGCAGTACTTC,CASSQDRTDSYEQYF
TRBJ2-3,.,TRBV5-1,.,TGCGCCAGCAGCGCACAGGGCAGGGATACGCAGTATTTT,CASSAQGRDTQYF
TRBJ2-1,.,TRBV5-1,many,TGCGCCAGCAGCTTTGACGGGTTCGCCTACAATGAGCAGTTCTTC,CASSFDGFAYNEQFF
TRBJ1-6,TRBD1,TRBV6-2/TRBV6-3,many,TGTGCCAGCAGTATCTCGGGACAGGGAGTTCGCTCACCCCTCCACTTT,CASSISGQGVRSPLHF
TRBJ1-5,.,TRBV7-9,many,TGTGCCAGCAGCCCCCAAAAAGCCAATCAGCCCCAGCATTTT,CASSPQKANQPQHF
TRBJ2-1,.,TRBV18,.,TGTGCCAGCTCTACCGTTCAGGGCATATCCTCGGGTGAGCAGTTCTTC,CASSTVQGISSGEQFF